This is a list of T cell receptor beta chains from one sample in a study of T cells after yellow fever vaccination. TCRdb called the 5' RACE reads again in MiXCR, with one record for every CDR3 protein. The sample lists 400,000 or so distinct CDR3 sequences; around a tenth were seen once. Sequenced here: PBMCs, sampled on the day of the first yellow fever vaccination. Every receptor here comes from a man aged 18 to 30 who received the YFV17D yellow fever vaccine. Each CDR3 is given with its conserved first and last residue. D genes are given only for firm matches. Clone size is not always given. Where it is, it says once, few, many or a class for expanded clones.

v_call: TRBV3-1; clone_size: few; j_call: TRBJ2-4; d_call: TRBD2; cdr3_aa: CASSQESGGSAKNIQYF; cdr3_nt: TGTGCCAGCAGCCAAGAGTCGGGGGGTTCCGCCAAAAACATTCAGTACTTC
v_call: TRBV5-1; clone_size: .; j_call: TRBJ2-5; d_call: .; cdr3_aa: CASSLLPAGQETQYF; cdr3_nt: TGCGCCAGCAGCTTGCTCCCCGCGGGCCAAGAGACCCAGTACTTC
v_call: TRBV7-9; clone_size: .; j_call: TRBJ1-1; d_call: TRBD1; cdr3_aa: CASRDRASDEAFF; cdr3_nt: TGTGCCAGCAGAGACAGGGCCTCTGATGAAGCTTTCTTT
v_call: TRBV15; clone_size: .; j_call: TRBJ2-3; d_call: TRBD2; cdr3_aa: CAARLAGGYTQYF; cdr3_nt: TGTGCCGCCCGACTAGCGGGGGGTTATACGCAGTATTTT
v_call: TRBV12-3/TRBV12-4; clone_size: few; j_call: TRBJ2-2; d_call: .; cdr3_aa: CATANSDRFTGELFF; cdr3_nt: TGTGCCACCGCAAACTCGGACAGATTCACCGGGGAGCTGTTTTTT
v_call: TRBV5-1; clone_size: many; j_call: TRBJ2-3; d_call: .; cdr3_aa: CASSPGQTSTDTQYF; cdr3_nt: TGCGCCAGCAGCCCAGGACAGACTAGCACAGATACGCAGTATTTT
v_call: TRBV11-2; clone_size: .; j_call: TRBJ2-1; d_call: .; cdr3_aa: CASSLDLANEQFF; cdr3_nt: TGTGCCAGCAGCTTAGACCTAGCGAATGAGCAGTTCTTC
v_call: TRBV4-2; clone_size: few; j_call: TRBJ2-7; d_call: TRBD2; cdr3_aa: CASSQQGPLAGGPLSGEQYF; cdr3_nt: TGTGCCAGCAGCCAACAGGGCCCCCTAGCGGGGGGCCCTCTGAGTGGTGAGCAGTACTTC
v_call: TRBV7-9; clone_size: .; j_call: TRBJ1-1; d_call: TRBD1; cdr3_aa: CASSLRGHGNTEAFF; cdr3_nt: TGTGCCAGCAGCTTAAGGGGGCACGGGAACACTGAAGCTTTCTTT
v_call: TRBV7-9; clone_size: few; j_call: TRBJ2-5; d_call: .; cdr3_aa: CASSLESAYQETQYF; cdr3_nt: TGTGCCAGCAGCTTAGAGTCGGCTTACCAAGAGACCCAGTACTTC
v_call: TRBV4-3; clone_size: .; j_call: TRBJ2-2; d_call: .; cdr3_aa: CASSQVSHGAGELFF; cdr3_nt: TGCGCCAGCAGCCAAGTATCTCACGGGGCCGGGGAGCTGTTTTTT
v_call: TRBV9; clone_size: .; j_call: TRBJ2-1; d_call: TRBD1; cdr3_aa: CASSAIWDRGRPNEQFF; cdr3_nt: TGTGCCAGCAGCGCCATTTGGGACAGGGGTCGGCCTAATGAGCAGTTCTTC
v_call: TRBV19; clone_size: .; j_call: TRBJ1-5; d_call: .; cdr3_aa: CASSIFGTPGQPQHF; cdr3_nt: TGTGCCAGTAGTATCTTTGGGACCCCAGGGCAGCCCCAGCATTTT
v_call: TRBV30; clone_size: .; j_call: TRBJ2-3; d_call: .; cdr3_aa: CAWSASRSDTQYF; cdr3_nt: TGTGCCTGGAGTGCTTCCCGGTCAGATACGCAGTATTTT
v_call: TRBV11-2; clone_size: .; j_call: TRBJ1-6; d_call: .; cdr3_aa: CASSLDRAANSPLHF; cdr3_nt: TGTGCCAGCAGCTTAGATAGGGCCGCTAATTCACCCCTCCACTTT